This T cell receptor beta chain was profiled in a study of blood T cell repertoires in COVID-19 (TCRdb year 2020). As for the study more broadly: Collaborator samples came from the United States, Italy and Spain and covered acute and convalescent phases of COVID-19. The material from the prospective study consisted of cDNA or gDNA derived from T cells, B-cell-depleted T cells, or PBMCs. Subjects who had been exposed to COVID-19, were actively infected with it, or had recovered from it provided the deeply sampled blood TCRbeta repertoires that made up the dataset. The repertoires were made available in a free public database intended to serve as a resource for research on the immune response to SARS-CoV-2. The samples were drawn from two sources: the first 160 participants of the ongoing ImmuneRACE study, and 950 to 1,500 subjects contributed by 6 global collaborators. Sample metadata almost always included a de-identified subject ID, COVID-19 status, age in years and sex. Where HLA class I and class II types were available, the types were taken from metadata supplied by the sample provider, not from assay-based typing.

V sheds 4 bases and J sheds 6 bases, leaving 15 bases between their ends. CDR3 length: 15 amino acids, cysteine to phenylalanine. CDR3 DNA is the only sequence kept; it has 45 bases, read in frame from the first base. The germline V gene supplies CDR1 KGHSH and CDR2 LQKENI. General conclusions and limits of the study: The quantity of clinical and demographic metadata differed by source and by participant and was supplied without curation.

The immunoSEQ Assay, a bias-controlled multiplex PCR, was used to amplify TCRbeta CDR3 regions from genomic DNA. The authors' pipeline ran thus. The number of nucleated cells in each sample was estimated from the amplification of reference gene primers within the assay. To quantify the absolute abundance of each unique TCRbeta CDR3 rearrangement, sequence reads were collapsed and filtered. Productive Simpson clonality was computed per sample as the square root of Simpson's diversity index over productive rearrangements. TCRdb retrieved this table from immuneACCESS and kept in-frame rearrangements only. Not all clones are present; in checked studies, unresolved V genes account for under half, and no reason is known for the remainder. The V and J calls and clone size were taken over from that table, and D and trimming were inferred from the DNA. The sample table lists around 220,000 clones, approximately 85% of them with a count of one. Around 8% of the sample goes to the ten largest clones.

With regard to this clone: Its antigen specificity is not known. Base qualities are not recorded, but no much larger clone differs from it by a single base.

In Seattle, one collaborating source enrolled patients while the infection was active and tracked those patients longitudinally over the course of disease. Each collaborating institution followed its own protocols to collect whole blood in K2EDTA tubes. For TCRbeta analysis, collaborators shipped samples in one of three forms: frozen whole blood, isolated PBMCs, or DNA extracted from either of those sample types. Recombination connected TRBV18 to TRBJ1-4, with no confidently assigned D gene. The material sequenced was peripheral blood. The origin of this receptor is a woman over 75 with COVID-19, enrolled during active disease. The DNA sequence is as follows: TGTGCCAGCTCACTAACACAAAAATCCCATGAAAAACTGTTTTTT. The encoded protein is CASSLTQKSHEKLFF.